The clone carrying this TCR beta chain was counted between two and nine times. Its matching antigen is unknown. Germline V gene sequence: CDR1 GTSNPN, CDR2 SVGIG (reference sequence). Trimming took off 1 base at V and 12 bases at J, with 16 bases between the two ends. This CDR3 region has 13 residues. This record belongs to a study of cytomegalovirus exposure and HLA in healthy donors. Findings of the study overall: The classifier reportedly diagnosed cytomegalovirus status with high specificity and sensitivity.

Sequencing used immunoSEQ multiplex PCR; TCRdb keeps in-frame clones, though not all of them. Of roughly 65,000 clones listed, 92% are singletons. The roughly 120-subject validation cohort, separate from the 666-subject first cohort, included the donors. The sequence came from a man younger than 35 in good health and CMV-seropositive. The rearrangement uses TRBV30 and TRBJ2-1; D perhaps matches TRBD2 (5 bases). Sequences were obtained from PBMCs. In nucleotides, the CDR3 is TGTGCCTGGAGTGCCTCAGCGGCAATGAGGCAGTTCTTC. Translating it yields CAWSASAAMRQFF. Full variable domain (missing parts from reference TRBV30 and TRBJ2-1): SQTIHQWPATLVQPVGSPLSLECTVEGTSNPNLYWYRQAAGRGLQLLFYSVGIGQISSEVPQNLSASRPQDRQFILSSKKLLLSDSGFYLCAWSASAAMRQFFGPGTRLTVL.